A single sample is the source of the 6 T cell receptor beta chains below, sequenced in a study of radiation and T cells in renal cell carcinoma. Time point in this sample: blood 4 weeks post-SBRT, at nephrectomy. Treatment given: 15 Gy SBRT to primary tumor, nephrectomy 4 weeks later. Assay used: immunoSEQ multiplex PCR; TCRdb lists only in-frame clones, some missing. The sample lists about 78,000 clones, roughly nine tenths occurring once. The input for sequencing was blood, taken from a patient whose treatment included radiotherapy and nephrectomy. The receptors shown here come from an older woman with renal cell carcinoma.

The chain combines TRBV4-2 with TRBJ1-5, with D possibly TRBD1 on 5 matching bases. Germline values: CDR1 LGHNA, CDR2 YNFKEQ. This CDR3 has 15 residues. With 4 bases removed from V and 0 bases from J, the gap between germline ends came to 10 bases. CDR3: CASSLQGYSNQPQHF. In DNA, the CDR3 is TGTGCCAGCAGCCTCCAGGGTTATAGCAATCAGCCCCAGCATTTT.

CDR3 coding DNA: TGTGCCAGCAAGGCAGGACCTATGAACACTGAAGCTTTCTTT. It yields the protein CASKAGPMNTEAFF. The rearrangement uses TRBV2 and TRBJ1-1; D is ambiguous. V was clipped by 7 bases and J by 0 bases, with 12 bases between them. Looked up from germline, CDR1 is SNHLY and CDR2 is FYNNEI. This CDR3 region has 14 residues. Filled out from reference TRBV2 and TRBJ1-1, the complete variable domain reads EPEVTQTPSHQVTQMGQEVILRCVPISNHLYFYWYRQILGQKVEFLVSFYNNEISEKSEIFDDQFSVERPDGSNFTLKIRSTKLEDSAMYFCASKAGPMNTEAFFGQGTRLTVV.

V is TRBV11-2 and J is TRBJ2-7; D ambiguous. Trimming removed 3 bases at V and 0 bases at J, with 12 bases between. The CDR3 is 15 residues long. Germline V gene data show CDR1 as SGHAT and CDR2 as FQNNGV. The CDR3 sequence: CASSFGQRSSYEQYF. CDR3 DNA sequence: TGTGCCAGCAGCTTCGGCCAGAGGAGCTCCTACGAGCAGTACTTC.

The rearrangement joins TRBV6-1 to TRBJ1-1; TRBD1 aligns across 8 bases. The CDR3 contains 14 residues. The ends lost 6 bases at V and 3 bases at J; junction bases unmatched: 6. The germline gives CDR1 MNHNS, CDR2 SASEGT. CDR3 bases: TGTGCCAGCAGAGACAGGGGAGGGGACACTGAAGCTTTCTTT. This codes for CASRDRGGDTEAFF.

This clone has more than one count but fewer than ten. The chain has TRBV29-1 and TRBJ1-1; possibly TRBD1 for D (6 bases). Germline loops: CDR1 SQVTM, CDR2 ANQGSEA. V was shortened by 4 bases and J by 0 bases, with 9 bases between the two germline ends. This CDR3 region has 13 residues. The CDR3 coding sequence is TGCAGCGTTGCCGACAGGCTGAACACTGAAGCTTTCTTT. Protein product: CSVADRLNTEAFF.

The chain links TRBV6-1 to TRBJ2-7; D may be TRBD1 (6 bases). The CDR3 is made up of 15 amino acids. Germline lookup yields CDR1 MNHNS and CDR2 SASEGT. V was cut by 2 bases and J by 0 bases, with 11 bases left in between. The CDR3 coding sequence is TGTGCCAGCAGTGAATCGTCAGGGGCCTCCTACGAGCAGTACTTC. The encoded protein is CASSESSGASYEQYF.